This paragraph reports one TCR beta chain. Original data processing: Scientists estimated how many nucleated cells there were by amplifying reference gene primers. Generated by immunoSEQ multiplex PCR, the TCRdb table keeps only in-frame clones and is missing some. V and J calls and clone size are as listed in that table; D and trimming were resolved from the DNA. The sample shows around 370,000 clones, 88% of them seen only once. The CDR3 consists of 14 residues. Germline V CDR1 and CDR2: SGHKS, YYEKEE (reference sequence). Trimming cost V 6 bases and J 2 bases, with 14 bases left between them. The sample belongs to a study of blood T cell repertoires in COVID-19. Across the study: COVID-19 samples, acute and convalescent, were from the United States, Italy and Spain. PBMCs, B-cell-depleted T cells, or T cells provided the cDNA or gDNA that made up the material.

The Seattle site enrolled patients during active infection and followed them longitudinally. The receptor comes from a woman between 70 and 85 years old with COVID-19, enrolled during active disease. The sequenced material came from peripheral blood. The chain has TRBV5-5 and TRBJ1-1; tentatively, D is TRBD1 (5 bases). CDR3: CASTLGLLNTEAFF. The CDR3 DNA is TGTGCCAGCACCCTGGGACTCCTAAACACTGAAGCTTTCTTT.